Listed below are T cell receptor beta chains from one sample, sequenced in a study of control samples from healthy donors and cancer patients. Using immunoSEQ multiplex PCR, the repertoire was profiled, and TCRdb retains in-frame clones only, with some absent. The data show some 140,000 clones, approximately 90% seen once. The sample comprised blood. Receptor source: a woman aged 25 to 45 in good health. Both conserved end residues are part of each CDR3. D genes are given only for firm matches. Clone size, where shown, is once, few, many, or a class for clones that have expanded.

V: TRBV6-6
length: 15
size: -
D: -
J: TRBJ1-6
CDR3: CASSYDPGQNSPLHF
DNA: TGTGCCAGCAGTTACGATCCAGGGCAGAATTCACCCCTCCACTTT

V: TRBV5-1
length: 13
size: -
D: TRBD1
J: TRBJ1-2
CDR3: CASSLAPDRVYTF
DNA: TGCGCCAGCAGCTTGGCGCCGGACAGGGTCTACACCTTC

V: TRBV6-4
length: 21
size: -
D: -
J: TRBJ1-3
CDR3: CASSDWKGKRPRLISGNTIYF
DNA: TGTGCCAGCAGTGACTGGAAAGGGAAAAGGCCACGTCTCATCTCTGGAAACACCATATATTTT

V: TRBV5-1
length: 15
size: -
D: -
J: TRBJ2-5
CDR3: CASSLGLRAQETQYF
DNA: TGCGCCAGCAGCTTGGGCTTGCGGGCCCAAGAGACCCAGTACTTC

V: TRBV5-1
length: 18
size: -
D: TRBD2
J: TRBJ2-7
CDR3: CASSFSGSTNLQLDEQYF
DNA: TGCGCCAGCAGCTTTAGCGGGAGTACAAACCTACAACTCGACGAGCAGTACTTC

V: TRBV5-1
length: 13
size: -
D: TRBD1
J: TRBJ1-1
CDR3: CASRRQGGTEAFF
DNA: TGCGCCAGCAGGCGACAGGGAGGCACTGAAGCTTTCTTT

V: TRBV28
length: 16
size: once
D: TRBD2
J: TRBJ2-1
CDR3: CASTRTSGRPYNEQFF
DNA: TGTGCCAGCACCCGGACTAGCGGGAGGCCCTACAATGAGCAGTTCTTC

V: TRBV2
length: 16
size: -
D: TRBD2
J: TRBJ2-7
CDR3: CASMRLAGGGMDEQYF
DNA: TGTGCCAGCATGAGACTAGCGGGAGGAGGAATGGACGAGCAGTACTTC

V: TRBV7-8
length: 16
size: -
D: -
J: TRBJ2-1
CDR3: CASSLAQRDSYNEQFF
DNA: TGTGCCAGCAGCTTAGCCCAGCGCGATTCCTACAATGAGCAGTTCTTC

V: TRBV10-3
length: 16
size: -
D: -
J: TRBJ2-3
CDR3: CAIRGVQGGTPDTQYF
DNA: TGTGCCATCAGGGGGGTCCAGGGCGGCACCCCAGATACGCAGTATTTT

V: TRBV11-2
length: 15
size: -
D: -
J: TRBJ1-2
CDR3: CASSLGLDINYGYTF
DNA: TGTGCCAGCAGCCTGGGCCTCGACATCAACTATGGCTACACCTTC

V: TRBV19
length: 17
size: -
D: -
J: TRBJ1-3
CDR3: CASSILGGALGGNTIYF
DNA: TGTGCCAGTAGTATTTTGGGAGGGGCGTTGGGTGGAAACACCATATATTTT

V: TRBV3-1/TRBV3-2
length: 14
size: few
D: -
J: TRBJ2-5
CDR3: CASSQEPGRGTQYF
DNA: TGTGCCAGCAGCCAAGAGCCCGGGCGCGGGACCCAGTACTTC

V: TRBV28
length: 12
size: -
D: -
J: TRBJ1-1
CDR3: CASRSQVPEAFF
DNA: TGTGCCAGCCGTTCCCAGGTACCTGAAGCTTTCTTT

V: TRBV7-9
length: 12
size: -
D: -
J: TRBJ2-3
CDR3: CASSQTPRSQYF
DNA: TGTGCCAGCAGTCAGACCCCCAGGTCGCAGTATTTT

V: TRBV19
length: 14
size: once
D: -
J: TRBJ1-2
CDR3: CASSIVFSNYGYTF
DNA: TGTGCCAGTAGTATTGTCTTTTCTAACTATGGCTACACCTTC

V: TRBV27
length: 13
size: -
D: -
J: TRBJ1-6
CDR3: CASRNYRESPLHF
DNA: TGTGCCAGCAGAAACTACAGGGAGTCACCCCTCCACTTT

V: TRBV13
length: 14
size: -
D: -
J: TRBJ1-1
CDR3: CASSPLGGNTEAFF
DNA: TGTGCCAGCAGCCCGCTCGGGGGAAACACTGAAGCTTTCTTT

V: TRBV2
length: 13
size: -
D: TRBD1
J: TRBJ1-2
CDR3: CASGTGGQGGYTF
DNA: TGTGCCAGCGGAACAGGGGGGCAAGGTGGCTACACCTTC

V: TRBV13
length: 17
size: -
D: TRBD2
J: TRBJ2-5
CDR3: CASSLVGAGGLGETQYF
DNA: TGTGCCAGCAGCTTAGTTGGAGCGGGAGGGCTCGGGGAGACCCAGTACTTC

V: TRBV30
length: 15
size: -
D: -
J: TRBJ1-5
CDR3: CAWSVKQRRNQPQHF
DNA: TGTGCCTGGAGTGTCAAACAGCGCCGCAATCAGCCCCAGCATTTT

V: TRBV19
length: 15
size: -
D: -
J: TRBJ1-3
CDR3: CASSKEGYSGNTIYF
DNA: TGTGCCAGTAGTAAGGAGGGCTACTCTGGAAACACCATATATTTT

V: TRBV3-1/TRBV3-2
length: 12
size: few
D: -
J: TRBJ2-7
CDR3: CASSQDPYEQYF
DNA: TGTGCCAGCAGCCAAGATCCCTACGAGCAGTACTTC

V: TRBV5-1
length: 14
size: once
D: TRBD2
J: TRBJ2-1
CDR3: CASSTSGVYNEQFF
DNA: TGCGCCAGCAGTACGAGCGGGGTTTACAATGAGCAGTTCTTC

V: TRBV6-5
length: 14
size: -
D: TRBD1
J: TRBJ2-3
CDR3: CASTMTGDADTQYF
DNA: TGTGCCAGCACCATGACAGGGGATGCAGATACGCAGTATTTT

V: TRBV30
length: 14
size: -
D: -
J: TRBJ1-3
CDR3: CAWSRGDSGNTIYF
DNA: TGTGCCTGGAGCCGGGGAGACTCTGGAAACACCATATATTTT

V: TRBV3-1/TRBV3-2
length: 15
size: few
D: -
J: TRBJ1-4
CDR3: CASSQGGAGNEKLFF
DNA: TGTGCCAGCAGCCAAGGGGGCGCGGGTAATGAAAAACTGTTTTTT

V: TRBV7-9
length: 16
size: -
D: -
J: TRBJ2-7
CDR3: CASSPTASGVQYEQYF
DNA: TGTGCCAGCAGCCCGACGGCCTCGGGGGTCCAATACGAGCAGTACTTC

V: TRBV7-8
length: 15
size: -
D: -
J: TRBJ2-7
CDR3: CASSLNSGQLYEQYF
DNA: TGTGCCAGCAGCTTGAATTCCGGACAGCTCTACGAGCAGTACTTC

V: TRBV7-2
length: 14
size: few
D: -
J: TRBJ2-1
CDR3: CASSLKDTYNEQFF
DNA: TGTGCCAGCAGCCTCAAGGATACATACAATGAGCAGTTCTTC

V: TRBV5-4
length: 14
size: -
D: TRBD2
J: TRBJ2-1
CDR3: CASSLIGRFNEQFF
DNA: TGTGCCAGCAGCTTGATCGGGAGGTTCAATGAGCAGTTCTTC

V: TRBV30
length: 14
size: -
D: -
J: TRBJ2-1
CDR3: CVTIPPHSSDEQFF
DNA: TGTGTTACGATTCCCCCGCATTCGAGCGATGAGCAGTTCTTC

V: TRBV2
length: 18
size: once
D: TRBD2
J: TRBJ2-6
CDR3: CASNAPAGLYSGANVLTF
DNA: TGTGCCAGCAACGCCCCAGCGGGACTATACTCTGGGGCCAACGTCCTGACTTTC

V: TRBV28
length: 15
size: -
D: -
J: TRBJ1-5
CDR3: CASSFGTSGNQPQHF
DNA: TGTGCCAGCAGTTTTGGGACCTCGGGGAATCAGCCCCAGCATTTT

V: TRBV6-2/TRBV6-3
length: 15
size: -
D: TRBD2
J: TRBJ2-1
CDR3: CASSYSSSGSNEQFF
DNA: TGTGCCAGCAGTTACTCCTCTAGCGGGAGTAATGAGCAGTTCTTC

V: TRBV6-4
length: 13
size: -
D: -
J: TRBJ2-2
CDR3: CASSDEYTGELFF
DNA: TGTGCCAGCAGTGACGAGTACACCGGGGAGCTGTTTTTT

V: TRBV24-1
length: 17
size: -
D: TRBD2
J: TRBJ2-7
CDR3: CATSESETAGELYEQYF
DNA: TGTGCCACCAGTGAATCCGAGACAGCGGGAGAGCTCTACGAGCAGTACTTC

V: TRBV5-1
length: 14
size: few
D: -
J: TRBJ2-1
CDR3: CASSDGGGYNEQFF
DNA: TGCGCCAGCAGCGATGGCGGAGGGTACAATGAGCAGTTCTTC

V: TRBV5-6
length: 16
size: -
D: -
J: TRBJ2-7
CDR3: CASSGFGAVEAYEQYF
DNA: TGTGCCAGCAGCGGCTTCGGGGCAGTCGAGGCCTACGAGCAGTACTTC

V: TRBV30
length: 13
size: -
D: -
J: TRBJ2-5
CDR3: CAWRGDFEETQYF
DNA: TGTGCCTGGAGAGGGGACTTCGAAGAGACCCAGTACTTC

V: TRBV19
length: 20
size: -
D: -
J: TRBJ2-7
CDR3: CASSSLLPNRDGKSSYEQYF
DNA: TGTGCCAGTAGTAGCTTACTACCAAACCGGGACGGGAAAAGCTCCTACGAGCAGTACTTC

V: TRBV6-5
length: 12
size: -
D: -
J: TRBJ2-2
CDR3: CASHRLSGELFF
DNA: TGTGCCAGCCACCGGTTGTCCGGGGAGCTGTTTTTT

V: TRBV14
length: 17
size: -
D: -
J: TRBJ2-3
CDR3: CASSQGIASEGSDTQYF
DNA: TGTGCCAGCAGCCAAGGCATAGCATCCGAGGGGTCAGATACGCAGTATTTT

V: TRBV7-2
length: 14
size: -
D: -
J: TRBJ2-3
CDR3: CASSLAATQDTQYF
DNA: TGTGCCAGCAGCTTAGCGGCGACACAAGATACGCAGTATTTT

V: TRBV27
length: 13
size: -
D: -
J: TRBJ1-2
CDR3: CASIPWGFRGYTF
DNA: TGTGCCAGCATTCCCTGGGGGTTCCGCGGCTACACCTTC

V: TRBV28
length: 15
size: -
D: -
J: TRBJ1-4
CDR3: CASSFPAGNNEKLFF
DNA: TGTGCCAGCAGTTTTCCGGCAGGGAACAATGAAAAACTGTTTTTT

V: TRBV5-6
length: 15
size: -
D: -
J: TRBJ1-3
CDR3: CASSPNMWSGNTIYF
DNA: TGTGCCAGCAGCCCAAACATGTGGTCTGGAAACACCATATATTTT

V: TRBV9
length: 11
size: once
D: -
J: TRBJ2-3
CDR3: CASSVPDTQYF
DNA: TGTGCCAGCAGCGTCCCAGATACGCAGTATTTT

V: TRBV7-8
length: 15
size: -
D: -
J: TRBJ1-5
CDR3: CASSLGLGTHQPQHF
DNA: TGTGCCAGCAGCCTCGGCCTAGGAACGCATCAGCCCCAGCATTTT

V: TRBV30
length: 12
size: few
D: -
J: TRBJ2-2
CDR3: CAWKRVDGELFF
DNA: TGTGCCTGGAAGAGGGTGGACGGGGAGCTGTTTTTT